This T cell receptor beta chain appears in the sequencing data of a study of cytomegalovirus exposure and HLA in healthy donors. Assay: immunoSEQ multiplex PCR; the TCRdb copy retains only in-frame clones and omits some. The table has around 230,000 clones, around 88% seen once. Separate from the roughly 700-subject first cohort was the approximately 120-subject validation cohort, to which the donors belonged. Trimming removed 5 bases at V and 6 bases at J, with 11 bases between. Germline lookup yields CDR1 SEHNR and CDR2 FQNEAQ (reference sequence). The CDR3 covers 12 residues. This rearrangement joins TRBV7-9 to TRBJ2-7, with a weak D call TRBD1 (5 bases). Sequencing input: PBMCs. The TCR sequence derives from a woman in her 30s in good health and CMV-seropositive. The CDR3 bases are TGTGCCAGCAGCAATCAGGGTTCCGAGCAGTACTTC. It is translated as CASSNQGSEQYF.